This is a list of T cell receptor beta chains from one sample in a study of regulatory T cells in long-lasting Graves disease. From the multiplex PCR reads, TCRdb called clonotypes with MiXCR, one entry per CDR3 protein. The repertoire holds 300,000 to 400,000 distinct CDR3 sequences, with 16% as singletons. This same sample was also taken into another study, of T cells in Graves' hyperthyroidism and ophthalmopathy.

The sample in question was peripheral blood mononuclear cells (PBMCs), obtained at new diagnosis, from a patient treated with antithyroid drugs. The source of these receptors is a man between 35 and 55 years old with Graves disease. The CDR3 runs from the conserved cysteine through the conserved F or W. The D gene is left open where the match is weak. Clone size is shown for a subset of rows, as once, few, many or a class of expanded clone.

V gene: TRBV28
clone size: many
J gene: TRBJ2-2
D gene: NA
CDR3 protein: CASTLERGGELFF
CDR3 DNA: TGTGCCAGCACCCTTGAACGGGGCGGGGAGCTGTTTTTT

V gene: TRBV19
clone size: once
J gene: TRBJ2-1
D gene: TRBD1
CDR3 protein: CASSRGQGPHEQFF
CDR3 DNA: TGTGCCAGTAGCCGCGGACAGGGGCCACATGAGCAGTTCTTC

V gene: TRBV12-3/TRBV12-4
clone size: few
J gene: TRBJ1-6
D gene: NA
CDR3 protein: CASSFRQDSPLHF
CDR3 DNA: TGTGCCAGCAGTTTTAGGCAGGATTCACCCCTCCACTTT

V gene: TRBV28
clone size: NA
J gene: TRBJ1-6
D gene: TRBD1
CDR3 protein: CASILRGLYNSPLHF
CDR3 DNA: TGTGCCAGCATCCTCAGGGGGCTCTATAATTCACCCCTCCACTTT

V gene: TRBV5-8
clone size: many
J gene: TRBJ1-5
D gene: NA
CDR3 protein: CASSLGDPYNQPQHF
CDR3 DNA: TGTGCCAGCAGCTTGGGCGACCCCTACAATCAGCCCCAGCATTTT

V gene: TRBV11-2
clone size: many
J gene: TRBJ1-1
D gene: NA
CDR3 protein: CASNVGPNTEAFF
CDR3 DNA: TGTGCCAGCAACGTCGGGCCGAACACTGAAGCTTTCTTT

V gene: TRBV11-2
clone size: many
J gene: TRBJ2-5
D gene: NA
CDR3 protein: CASNDQGPQETQYF
CDR3 DNA: TGTGCCAGCAACGACCAAGGACCCCAAGAGACCCAGTACTTC

V gene: TRBV28
clone size: many
J gene: TRBJ2-3
D gene: TRBD2
CDR3 protein: CASVRYAGGGAGGDTQYF
CDR3 DNA: TGTGCCAGCGTCCGATACGCTGGCGGGGGGGCCGGGGGAGATACGCAGTATTTT

V gene: TRBV2
clone size: many
J gene: TRBJ2-3
D gene: NA
CDR3 protein: CASRATDSSTDTQYF
CDR3 DNA: TGTGCCAGCAGGGCGACGGATTCTAGCACAGATACGCAGTATTTT

V gene: TRBV28
clone size: many
J gene: TRBJ2-1
D gene: NA
CDR3 protein: CASSLGEQFF
CDR3 DNA: TGTGCCAGCAGTTTAGGTGAGCAGTTCTTC

V gene: TRBV28
clone size: many
J gene: TRBJ1-6
D gene: NA
CDR3 protein: CASSLPGDNSPLHF
CDR3 DNA: TGTGCCAGCAGTTTACCAGGGGATAATTCACCCCTCCACTTT

V gene: TRBV29-1
clone size: NA
J gene: TRBJ2-7
D gene: NA
CDR3 protein: CSVEMAGQYF
CDR3 DNA: TGCAGCGTTGAGATGGCAGGGCAGTACTTC

V gene: TRBV25-1
clone size: few
J gene: TRBJ2-2
D gene: NA
CDR3 protein: CASSESRGRFGELFF
CDR3 DNA: TGTGCCAGCAGTGAATCCCGGGGGCGTTTCGGGGAGCTGTTTTTT

V gene: TRBV20-1
clone size: once
J gene: TRBJ2-3
D gene: TRBD2
CDR3 protein: CSVPGLAGGPSDTQYF
CDR3 DNA: TGCAGTGTCCCGGGACTAGCGGGGGGGCCCTCAGATACGCAGTATTTT

V gene: TRBV7-8
clone size: few
J gene: TRBJ2-1
D gene: NA
CDR3 protein: CASSYRDQENNEQFF
CDR3 DNA: TGTGCCAGCAGTTATAGAGATCAGGAAAACAATGAGCAGTTCTTC

V gene: TRBV15
clone size: few
J gene: TRBJ1-2
D gene: TRBD1
CDR3 protein: CATSRYRQGHGYTF
CDR3 DNA: TGTGCCACCAGCAGATATCGACAGGGCCACGGCTACACCTTC

V gene: TRBV6-1
clone size: few
J gene: TRBJ2-5
D gene: TRBD2
CDR3 protein: CASSPAGRQETQYF
CDR3 DNA: TGTGCCAGCAGCCCCGCCGGGAGGCAAGAGACCCAGTACTTC

V gene: TRBV19
clone size: many
J gene: TRBJ1-5
D gene: TRBD1
CDR3 protein: CASSIMVEGAGNQPQHF
CDR3 DNA: TGTGCCAGTAGTATAATGGTTGAGGGGGCGGGCAATCAGCCCCAGCATTTT

V gene: TRBV19
clone size: NA
J gene: TRBJ1-1
D gene: NA
CDR3 protein: CASSIDEGVHTEAFF
CDR3 DNA: TGTGCCAGTAGTATCGATGAGGGGGTTCACACTGAAGCTTTCTTT

V gene: TRBV7-6
clone size: many
J gene: TRBJ2-3
D gene: NA
CDR3 protein: CASSLEVRGGSSSRGTDTQYF
CDR3 DNA: TGTGCCAGCAGCTTAGAGGTGAGGGGAGGATCCTCATCCAGGGGCACAGATACGCAGTATTTT

V gene: TRBV11-1
clone size: NA
J gene: TRBJ1-2
D gene: NA
CDR3 protein: CASSHTPAGGYTF
CDR3 DNA: TGTGCCAGCAGCCACACACCGGCGGGGGGCTACACCTTC

V gene: TRBV12-5
clone size: NA
J gene: TRBJ2-4
D gene: NA
CDR3 protein: CASGFSGRGNIQYF
CDR3 DNA: TGTGCTAGTGGTTTCTCTGGCAGAGGAAACATTCAGTACTTC

V gene: TRBV18
clone size: many
J gene: TRBJ2-3
D gene: TRBD1
CDR3 protein: CASSRPTGPFPDTQYF
CDR3 DNA: TGTGCCAGCTCACGGCCGACAGGGCCATTTCCAGATACGCAGTATTTT

V gene: TRBV18
clone size: many
J gene: TRBJ1-1
D gene: NA
CDR3 protein: CASQSDSEAFF
CDR3 DNA: TGTGCCAGCCAGAGCGACAGTGAAGCTTTCTTT

V gene: TRBV10-3
clone size: NA
J gene: TRBJ1-3
D gene: NA
CDR3 protein: CAIGRVSGNTIYF
CDR3 DNA: TGTGCCATCGGGCGCGTCTCTGGAAACACCATATATTTT

V gene: TRBV6-1
clone size: many
J gene: TRBJ1-5
D gene: TRBD1
CDR3 protein: CASRAGTAPDSNQPQHF
CDR3 DNA: TGTGCCAGCAGGGCCGGGACAGCGCCTGATAGCAATCAGCCCCAGCATTTT

V gene: TRBV9
clone size: NA
J gene: TRBJ1-1
D gene: TRBD1
CDR3 protein: CASSAGTANTEAFF
CDR3 DNA: TGTGCCAGCAGCGCCGGGACAGCGAACACTGAAGCTTTCTTT

V gene: TRBV20-1
clone size: many
J gene: TRBJ1-1
D gene: NA
CDR3 protein: CSERRRNMNTEAFF
CDR3 DNA: TGCAGCGAAAGACGCAGAAACATGAACACTGAAGCTTTCTTT

V gene: TRBV6-1
clone size: NA
J gene: TRBJ2-3
D gene: TRBD2
CDR3 protein: CASRDFRGADTQYF
CDR3 DNA: TGTGCCAGCCGGGACTTCCGGGGGGCAGATACGCAGTATTTT

V gene: TRBV29-1
clone size: many
J gene: TRBJ2-1
D gene: TRBD2
CDR3 protein: CSVGGLGAGYNEQFF
CDR3 DNA: TGCAGCGTTGGGGGTTTGGGAGCGGGGTACAATGAGCAGTTCTTC

V gene: TRBV20-1
clone size: many
J gene: TRBJ2-1
D gene: NA
CDR3 protein: CSARGGNYNEQFF
CDR3 DNA: TGCAGTGCTAGAGGGGGCAATTACAATGAGCAGTTCTTC

V gene: TRBV10-2
clone size: few
J gene: TRBJ2-5
D gene: TRBD2
CDR3 protein: CASSGPGSGGKETQYF
CDR3 DNA: TGCGCCAGCAGTGGGCCCGGGAGCGGGGGGAAAGAGACCCAGTACTTC

V gene: TRBV29-1
clone size: many
J gene: TRBJ2-3
D gene: TRBD1
CDR3 protein: CSVDSGQERGTDTQYF
CDR3 DNA: TGCAGCGTTGATTCGGGACAGGAGCGAGGCACAGATACGCAGTATTTT

V gene: TRBV12-3/TRBV12-4
clone size: many
J gene: TRBJ2-1
D gene: TRBD2
CDR3 protein: CASLNGGYNEQFF
CDR3 DNA: TGTGCCAGCCTTAACGGGGGGTACAATGAGCAGTTCTTC

V gene: TRBV6-1
clone size: many
J gene: TRBJ2-6
D gene: NA
CDR3 protein: CASSGFQGISGANVLTF
CDR3 DNA: TGTGCCAGCAGTGGGTTTCAGGGTATCTCTGGGGCCAACGTCCTGACTTTC

V gene: TRBV5-1
clone size: many
J gene: TRBJ1-1
D gene: NA
CDR3 protein: CASSFGTIQNTEAFF
CDR3 DNA: TGCGCCAGCAGCTTCGGGACAATCCAGAACACTGAAGCTTTCTTT

V gene: TRBV12-3/TRBV12-4
clone size: few
J gene: TRBJ2-2
D gene: TRBD1
CDR3 protein: CASSTNRGYGELFF
CDR3 DNA: TGTGCCAGCAGCACGAACAGGGGGTACGGGGAGCTGTTTTTT

V gene: TRBV9
clone size: few
J gene: TRBJ1-1
D gene: TRBD1
CDR3 protein: CASSKNRGVGTEAFF
CDR3 DNA: TGTGCCAGCAGCAAGAACAGGGGGGTGGGCACTGAAGCTTTCTTT

V gene: TRBV5-6
clone size: few
J gene: TRBJ2-7
D gene: NA
CDR3 protein: CASSHTGPGHRVYEQYF
CDR3 DNA: TGTGCCAGCAGCCACACGGGACCGGGACATCGCGTTTACGAGCAGTACTTC

V gene: TRBV20-1
clone size: many
J gene: TRBJ2-3
D gene: TRBD2
CDR3 protein: CSALAGFTDTQYF
CDR3 DNA: TGCAGTGCTCTAGCGGGGTTCACAGATACGCAGTATTTT

V gene: TRBV5-1
clone size: NA
J gene: TRBJ2-1
D gene: TRBD2
CDR3 protein: CASSLNGLATYNEQFF
CDR3 DNA: TGCGCCAGCAGCTTGAATGGACTAGCAACCTACAATGAGCAGTTCTTC

V gene: TRBV13
clone size: few
J gene: TRBJ2-3
D gene: TRBD2
CDR3 protein: CASSFYSGLAENTQYF
CDR3 DNA: TGTGCCAGCAGTTTTTATTCGGGACTAGCGGAGAATACGCAGTATTTT

V gene: TRBV24-1
clone size: few
J gene: TRBJ1-2
D gene: NA
CDR3 protein: CATSDLPGSGYTF
CDR3 DNA: TGTGCCACCAGTGATTTGCCTGGGAGTGGCTACACCTTC

V gene: TRBV18
clone size: many
J gene: TRBJ2-7
D gene: NA
CDR3 protein: CASSPRVDHYEQYF
CDR3 DNA: TGTGCCAGCTCACCAAGAGTAGACCACTACGAGCAGTACTTC

V gene: TRBV6-5
clone size: many
J gene: TRBJ2-5
D gene: TRBD2
CDR3 protein: CASSFGLAGGVETQYF
CDR3 DNA: TGTGCCAGCAGTTTTGGACTAGCGGGGGGCGTGGAGACCCAGTACTTC

V gene: TRBV27
clone size: NA
J gene: TRBJ2-2
D gene: TRBD2
CDR3 protein: CASSRRVLAGGAPNTEELFF
CDR3 DNA: TGTGCCAGCAGCCGGAGGGTACTAGCGGGGGGGGCGCCTAACACCGAGGAGCTGTTTTTT

V gene: TRBV5-5
clone size: many
J gene: TRBJ1-1
D gene: TRBD1
CDR3 protein: CASRAGGVAEAFF
CDR3 DNA: TGTGCCAGCAGGGCAGGGGGCGTCGCTGAAGCTTTCTTT

V gene: TRBV20-1
clone size: many
J gene: TRBJ1-6
D gene: TRBD1
CDR3 protein: CSATETGFYNSPLHF
CDR3 DNA: TGCAGTGCTACCGAGACAGGGTTCTATAATTCACCCCTCCACTTT

V gene: TRBV9
clone size: NA
J gene: TRBJ2-1
D gene: NA
CDR3 protein: CASSKIYNEQFF
CDR3 DNA: TGTGCCAGCAGCAAAATTTACAATGAGCAGTTCTTC

V gene: TRBV12-3/TRBV12-4
clone size: few
J gene: TRBJ2-3
D gene: TRBD2
CDR3 protein: CASSPAGTSGGPGYTDTQYF
CDR3 DNA: TGTGCCAGCAGTCCCGCCGGGACTAGCGGGGGTCCCGGTTACACAGATACGCAGTATTTT

V gene: TRBV27
clone size: many
J gene: TRBJ2-1
D gene: TRBD2
CDR3 protein: CASSLVLANYNEQFF
CDR3 DNA: TGTGCCAGCAGTTTAGTACTAGCGAACTACAATGAGCAGTTCTTC

V gene: TRBV7-8
clone size: NA
J gene: TRBJ2-5
D gene: NA
CDR3 protein: CASSLVPGQLQETQYF
CDR3 DNA: TGTGCCAGCAGCTTAGTCCCAGGACAGCTACAAGAGACCCAGTACTTC

V gene: TRBV2
clone size: many
J gene: TRBJ1-6
D gene: NA
CDR3 protein: CASLLRGRSSSYNSPLHF
CDR3 DNA: TGTGCCAGCCTTCTAAGGGGACGTAGCAGCTCCTATAATTCACCCCTCCACTTT

V gene: TRBV15
clone size: few
J gene: TRBJ1-4
D gene: NA
CDR3 protein: CATSSRRTAGEKLFF
CDR3 DNA: TGTGCCACCAGCAGTCGACGGACAGCGGGTGAAAAACTGTTTTTT

V gene: TRBV7-9
clone size: many
J gene: TRBJ2-5
D gene: TRBD1
CDR3 protein: CASSPLTGGSAETQYF
CDR3 DNA: TGTGCCAGCAGCCCACTGACAGGGGGCAGTGCGGAGACCCAGTACTTC

V gene: TRBV2
clone size: NA
J gene: TRBJ1-6
D gene: NA
CDR3 protein: CASRQSRVNSPLHF
CDR3 DNA: TGTGCCAGCAGACAGTCACGCGTAAATTCACCCCTCCACTTT

V gene: TRBV15
clone size: NA
J gene: TRBJ1-3
D gene: NA
CDR3 protein: CATSRARSSGNTIYF
CDR3 DNA: TGTGCCACCAGCAGAGCCAGGAGCTCTGGAAACACCATATATTTT

V gene: TRBV20-1
clone size: NA
J gene: TRBJ1-4
D gene: TRBD1
CDR3 protein: CSAVTGGGQAHTKLFF
CDR3 DNA: TGCAGTGCTGTGACAGGGGGCGGTCAAGCGCACACAAAACTGTTTTTT

V gene: TRBV5-1
clone size: many
J gene: TRBJ2-3
D gene: NA
CDR3 protein: CASSLVLSASTDTQYF
CDR3 DNA: TGCGCCAGCAGCTTGGTACTATCTGCTAGCACAGATACGCAGTATTTT

V gene: TRBV25-1
clone size: NA
J gene: TRBJ2-6
D gene: TRBD1
CDR3 protein: CASSEALQGSGANVLTF
CDR3 DNA: TGTGCCAGCAGTGAAGCCTTACAGGGGTCTGGGGCCAACGTCCTGACTTTC